The sequence of this TCR beta chain was determined in a study of blood T cell repertoires in COVID-19. The CDR3 is 13 residues long. Germline CDR1 ENHRY, CDR2 SYGVKD. The ends were cut back, 0 bases at V and 5 bases at J, with 7 bases in the middle. The authors' processing: Scientists estimated how many nucleated cells there were by amplifying reference gene primers. Clones were sequenced by immunoSEQ multiplex PCR, and TCRdb holds only the in-frame ones, with some missing. V, J and clone size reflect that table, while D and trimming were determined from the DNA. The data show 350,000 to 450,000 clones, 80% to 90% seen once. Categorization into cohorts depended on clinical history that participants reported. Recovered status applied to Cohort 3 donors who had two consecutive negative PCRs. It also applied to those with clearance or with symptom resolution.

The V and J genes are TRBV10-3 and TRBJ1-1; D is possibly TRBD1 (5 bases). The sample was PBMCs or T cells enriched from blood (not recorded which). This clonotype originated in a man younger than 40 who had recovered from COVID-19. CDR3 protein: CAISESGGTEAFF. The CDR3, as DNA: TGTGCCATCAGTGAGTCGGGGGGGACTGAAGCTTTCTTT.